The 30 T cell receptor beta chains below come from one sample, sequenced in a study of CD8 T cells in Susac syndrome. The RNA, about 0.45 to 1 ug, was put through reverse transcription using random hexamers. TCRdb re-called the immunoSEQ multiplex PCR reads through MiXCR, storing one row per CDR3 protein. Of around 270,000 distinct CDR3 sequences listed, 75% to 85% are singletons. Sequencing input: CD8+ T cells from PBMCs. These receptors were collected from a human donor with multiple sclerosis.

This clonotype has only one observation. The CDR3 sequence is CASSFESTGDEQFF. CDR3 sequence (DNA): TGTGCCAGCAGTTTTGAGTCTACGGGGGATGAGCAGTTCTTC. The chain is built from TRBV12-3 or TRBV12-4 and TRBJ2-1; perhaps TRBD2 as D (6 bases). CDR3 length: 14 amino acids. V was trimmed by 3 bases and J by 8 bases, leaving 14 bases between them.

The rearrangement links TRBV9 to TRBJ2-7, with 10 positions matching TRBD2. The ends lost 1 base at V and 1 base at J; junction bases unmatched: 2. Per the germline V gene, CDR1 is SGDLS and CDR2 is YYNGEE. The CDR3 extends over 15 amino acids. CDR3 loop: CASSVLAGESYEQYF. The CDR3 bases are TGTGCCAGCAGCGTACTAGCGGGGGAATCCTACGAGCAGTACTTC. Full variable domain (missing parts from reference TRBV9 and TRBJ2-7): DSGVTQTPKHLITATGQRVTLRCSPRSGDLSVYWYQQSLDQGLQFLIQYYNGEERAKGNILERFSAQQFPDLHSELNLSSLELGDSALYFCASSVLAGESYEQYFGPGTRLTVT.

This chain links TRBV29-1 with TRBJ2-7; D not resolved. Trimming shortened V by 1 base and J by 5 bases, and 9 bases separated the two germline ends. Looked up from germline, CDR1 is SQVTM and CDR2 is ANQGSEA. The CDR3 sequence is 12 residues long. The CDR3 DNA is TGCAGCGTTGAAGCCCCTCTAAACGAGCAGTACTTC. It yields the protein CSVEAPLNEQYF.

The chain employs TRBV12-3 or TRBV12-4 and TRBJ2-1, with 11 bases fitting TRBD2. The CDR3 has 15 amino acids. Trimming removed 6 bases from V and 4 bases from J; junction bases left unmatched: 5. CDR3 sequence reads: CASSRTSGLYNEQFF. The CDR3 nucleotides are TGTGCCAGCAGCCGGACTAGCGGGTTATACAATGAGCAGTTCTTC.

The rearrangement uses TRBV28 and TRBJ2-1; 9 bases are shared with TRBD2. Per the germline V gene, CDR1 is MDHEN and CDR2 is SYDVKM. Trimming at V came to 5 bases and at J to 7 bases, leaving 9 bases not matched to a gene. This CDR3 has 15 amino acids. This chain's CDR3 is CASSPVAGVGNEQFF. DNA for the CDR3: TGTGCCAGCAGTCCAGTAGCGGGAGTGGGTAATGAGCAGTTCTTC.

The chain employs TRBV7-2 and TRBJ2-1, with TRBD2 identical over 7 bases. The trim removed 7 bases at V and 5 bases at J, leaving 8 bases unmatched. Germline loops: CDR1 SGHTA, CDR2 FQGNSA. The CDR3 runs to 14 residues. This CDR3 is CASKGRAVDNEQFF. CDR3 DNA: TGTGCCAGCAAGGGGAGGGCAGTCGACAATGAGCAGTTCTTC.

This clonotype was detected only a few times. The DNA of the CDR3 is TGTGCCAGTAGTTTCCAAGGTTCCTCCTACGAGCAGTACTTC. Protein sequence: CASSFQGSSYEQYF. V gene TRBV19 combines with J gene TRBJ2-7; D unresolved. Germline CDR1 and CDR2: LNHDA and SQIVND (reference sequence). V was shortened by 5 bases and J by 0 bases, with 11 bases between the two germline ends. CDR3 length equals 14 residues.

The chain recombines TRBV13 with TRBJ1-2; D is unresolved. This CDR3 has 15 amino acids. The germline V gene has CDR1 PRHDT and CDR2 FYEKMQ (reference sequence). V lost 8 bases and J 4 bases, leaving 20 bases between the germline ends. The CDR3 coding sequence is TGTGCCAGCCTGATCCGGACGGACGTGGGCTATGGCTACACCTTC. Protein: CASLIRTDVGYGYTF.

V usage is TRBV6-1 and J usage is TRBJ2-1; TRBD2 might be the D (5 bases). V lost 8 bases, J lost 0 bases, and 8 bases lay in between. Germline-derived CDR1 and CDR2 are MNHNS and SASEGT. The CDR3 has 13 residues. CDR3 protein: CASGGSSYNEQFF. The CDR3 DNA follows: TGTGCCAGCGGAGGCAGCTCCTACAATGAGCAGTTCTTC.

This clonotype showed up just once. CDR3 sequence (DNA): TGTGCCAGCAGCACCCAACAGGGGGCCTATGGCTACACCTTC. Encoded protein: CASSTQQGAYGYTF. This chain uses TRBV9 with TRBJ1-2; 9 positions agree with TRBD1. The CDR3 length is 14 residues. The J segment lost 4 bases and the V segment lost 4 bases, leaving 5 bases of the junction unmatched. Germline loops: CDR1 SGDLS, CDR2 YYNGEE. The whole variable domain, remainder taken from reference TRBV9 and TRBJ1-2, is DSGVTQTPKHLITATGQRVTLRCSPRSGDLSVYWYQQSLDQGLQFLIQYYNGEERAKGNILERFSAQQFPDLHSELNLSSLELGDSALYFCASSTQQGAYGYTFGSGTRLTVV.

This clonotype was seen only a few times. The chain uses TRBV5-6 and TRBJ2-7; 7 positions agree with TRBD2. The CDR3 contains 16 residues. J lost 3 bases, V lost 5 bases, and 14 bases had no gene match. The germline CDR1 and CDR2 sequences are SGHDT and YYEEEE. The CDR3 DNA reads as TGTGCCAGCAGTCGAGTAGCGGGCGTCCCGAACTACGAGCAGTACTTC. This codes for CASSRVAGVPNYEQYF.

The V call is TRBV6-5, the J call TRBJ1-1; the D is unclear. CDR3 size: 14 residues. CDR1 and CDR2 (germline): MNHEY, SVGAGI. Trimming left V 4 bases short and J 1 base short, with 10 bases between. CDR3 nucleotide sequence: TGTGCCAGCAGTTTCTCCGACGGGAACACTGAAGCTTTCTTT. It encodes CASSFSDGNTEAFF.

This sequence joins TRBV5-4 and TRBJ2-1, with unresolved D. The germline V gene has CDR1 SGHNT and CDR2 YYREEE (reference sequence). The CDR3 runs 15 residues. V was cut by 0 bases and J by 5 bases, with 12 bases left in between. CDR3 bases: TGTGCCAGCAGCTTGGCCCTCTATTCTAACAATGAGCAGTTCTTC. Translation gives CASSLALYSNNEQFF.

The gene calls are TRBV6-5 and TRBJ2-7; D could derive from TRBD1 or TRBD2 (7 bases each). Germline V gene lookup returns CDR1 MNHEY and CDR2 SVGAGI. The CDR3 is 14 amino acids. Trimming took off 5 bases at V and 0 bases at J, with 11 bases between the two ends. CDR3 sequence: CASSQGGSSYEQYF. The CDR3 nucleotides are TGTGCCAGCAGTCAGGGGGGGAGCTCCTACGAGCAGTACTTC.

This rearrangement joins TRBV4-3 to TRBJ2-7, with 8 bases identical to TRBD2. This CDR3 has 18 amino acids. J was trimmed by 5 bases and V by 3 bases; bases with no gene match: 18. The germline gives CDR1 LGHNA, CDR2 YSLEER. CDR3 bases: TGCGCCAGCAGCCAGGCGCCCTCTTCGACAGCGGGAGTCCACGAGCAGTACTTC. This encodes CASSQAPSSTAGVHEQYF.

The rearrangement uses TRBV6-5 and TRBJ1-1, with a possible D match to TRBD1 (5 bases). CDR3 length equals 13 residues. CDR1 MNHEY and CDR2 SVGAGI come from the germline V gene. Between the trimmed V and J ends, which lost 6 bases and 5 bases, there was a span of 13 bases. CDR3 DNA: TGTGCCAGCAGGCAGGGTGAGGGGACTGAAGCTTTCTTT. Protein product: CASRQGEGTEAFF.

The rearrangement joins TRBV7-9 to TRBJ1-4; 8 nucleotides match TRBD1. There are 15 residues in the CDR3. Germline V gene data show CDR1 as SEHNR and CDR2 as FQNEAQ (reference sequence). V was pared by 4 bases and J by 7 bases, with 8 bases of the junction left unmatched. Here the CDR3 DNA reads TGTGCCAGCAGCTCCTCGGACAGGGTGTCTGAAAAACTGTTTTTT. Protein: CASSSSDRVSEKLFF. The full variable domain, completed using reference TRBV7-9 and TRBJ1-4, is DTGVSQNPRHKITKRGQNVTFRCDPISEHNRLYWYRQTLGQGPEFLTYFQNEAQLEKSRLLSDRFSAERPKGSFSTLEIQRTEQGDSAMYLCASSSSDRVSEKLFFGSGTQLSVL.

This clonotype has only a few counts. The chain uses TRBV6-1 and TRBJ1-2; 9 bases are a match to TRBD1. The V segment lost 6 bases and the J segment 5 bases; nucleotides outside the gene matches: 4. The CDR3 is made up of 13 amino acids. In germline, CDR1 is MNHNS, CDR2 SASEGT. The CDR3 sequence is CASRGQGVYGYTF. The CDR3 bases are TGTGCCAGCAGGGGACAGGGAGTGTATGGCTACACCTTC.

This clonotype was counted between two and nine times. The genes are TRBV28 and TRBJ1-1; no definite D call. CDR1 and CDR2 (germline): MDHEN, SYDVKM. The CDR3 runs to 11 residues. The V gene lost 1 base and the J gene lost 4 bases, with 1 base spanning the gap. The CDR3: CASSLFTEAFF. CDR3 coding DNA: TGTGCCAGCAGTTTATTCACTGAAGCTTTCTTT.

CDR3 sequence reads: CATFSQGQDTYEQYF. For the CDR3, the DNA is TGTGCCACCTTTAGTCAGGGACAGGATACCTACGAGCAGTACTTC. This chain links TRBV25-1 with TRBJ2-7; TRBD1 matches 8 bases. The CDR3 covers 15 residues. The V segment lost 10 bases and the J segment 2 bases; nucleotides outside the gene matches: 13. Per germline, CDR1 MGHDK and CDR2 SYGVNS.

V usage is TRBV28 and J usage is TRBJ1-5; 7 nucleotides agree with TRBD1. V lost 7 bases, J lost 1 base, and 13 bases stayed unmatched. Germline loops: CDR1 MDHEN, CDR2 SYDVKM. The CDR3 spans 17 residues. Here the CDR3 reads CASTDTDRDISNQPQHF. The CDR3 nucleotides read TGTGCCAGCACCGACACCGACAGGGATATCAGCAATCAGCCCCAGCATTTT.

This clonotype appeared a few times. The CDR3 nucleotides are TGTGCCAGCAGCCCCCGGGTCTCTGGCGTTTTCGATGAGCAGTTCTTC. Amino acid sequence: CASSPRVSGVFDEQFF. V and J are TRBV11-2 and TRBJ2-1; D remains unclear. Deletions cut 5 bases from V and 8 bases from J, with 22 bases between. This CDR3 has 16 residues. In germline, CDR1 is SGHAT, CDR2 FQNNGV.

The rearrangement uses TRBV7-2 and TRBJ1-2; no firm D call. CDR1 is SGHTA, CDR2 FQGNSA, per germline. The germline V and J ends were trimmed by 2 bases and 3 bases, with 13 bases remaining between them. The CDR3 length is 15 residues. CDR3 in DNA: TGTGCCAGCAGCTTAACCCCAACAACCGACTATGGCTACACCTTC. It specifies CASSLTPTTDYGYTF.

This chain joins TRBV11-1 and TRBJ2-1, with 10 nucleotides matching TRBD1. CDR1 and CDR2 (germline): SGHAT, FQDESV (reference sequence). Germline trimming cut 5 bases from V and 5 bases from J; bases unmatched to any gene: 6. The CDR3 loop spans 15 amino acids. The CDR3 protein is CASSDRDRGDNEQFF. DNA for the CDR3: TGTGCCAGCAGCGACCGGGACAGGGGCGACAATGAGCAGTTCTTC.

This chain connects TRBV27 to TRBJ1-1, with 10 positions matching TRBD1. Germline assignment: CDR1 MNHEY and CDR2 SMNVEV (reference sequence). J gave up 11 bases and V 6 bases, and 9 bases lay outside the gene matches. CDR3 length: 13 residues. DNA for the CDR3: TGTGCCAGCAGCTCAGGGACAGGGGCTTTCGCTTTCTTT. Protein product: CASSSGTGAFAFF.

CDR3: CASSLRGPSYEQYF. CDR3 bases: TGTGCCAGCAGTTTACGGGGTCCGAGCTACGAGCAGTACTTC. The chain has TRBV27 and TRBJ2-7, with D perhaps matching TRBD2 (5 bases). CDR3 length: 14 amino acids. Trimming stripped 2 bases from V and 3 bases from J, with 11 bases between. Germline values: CDR1 MNHEY, CDR2 SMNVEV (reference sequence).

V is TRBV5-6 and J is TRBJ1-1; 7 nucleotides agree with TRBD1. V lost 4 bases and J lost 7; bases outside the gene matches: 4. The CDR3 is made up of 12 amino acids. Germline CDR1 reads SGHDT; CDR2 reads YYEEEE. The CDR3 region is CASSGGQVEAFF. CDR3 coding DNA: TGTGCCAGCAGCGGCGGACAGGTTGAAGCTTTCTTT.

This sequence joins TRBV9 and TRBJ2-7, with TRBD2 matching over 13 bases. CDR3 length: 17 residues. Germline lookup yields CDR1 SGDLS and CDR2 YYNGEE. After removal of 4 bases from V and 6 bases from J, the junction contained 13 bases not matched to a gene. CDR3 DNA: TGTGCCAGCAGCTCCCGGACTAGCGGGAGTTCGTCACCCGAGCAGTACTTC. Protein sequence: CASSSRTSGSSSPEQYF.

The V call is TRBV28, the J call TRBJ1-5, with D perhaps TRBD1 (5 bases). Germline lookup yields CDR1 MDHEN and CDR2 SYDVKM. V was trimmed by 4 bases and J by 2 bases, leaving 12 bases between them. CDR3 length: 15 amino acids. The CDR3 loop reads CASSSGVWGNQPQHF. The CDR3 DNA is TGTGCCAGCAGTTCGGGGGTTTGGGGCAATCAGCCCCAGCATTTT.

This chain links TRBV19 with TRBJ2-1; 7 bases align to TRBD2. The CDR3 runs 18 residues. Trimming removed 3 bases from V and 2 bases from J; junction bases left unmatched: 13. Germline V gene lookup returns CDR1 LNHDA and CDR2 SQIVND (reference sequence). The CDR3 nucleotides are TGTGCCAGTAGTATCGGCCCTGAGCTAGCGGTTCCCTACAATGAGCAGTTCTTC. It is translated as CASSIGPELAVPYNEQFF.